The 2 T cell receptor beta chains in this list originate from one sample, sequenced in a study of blood T cell repertoires in COVID-19. TCRdb's table, derived via immunoSEQ multiplex PCR, lists solely in-frame clones and lacks some. Here the sample spans over 250,000 clones, 86% being singletons. The sequenced material came from peripheral blood. The receptors shown here come from a woman in her 70s with COVID-19, enrolled during active disease.

The V and J genes are TRBV27 and TRBJ1-4, with 7 bases matching TRBD1. The CDR3 covers 16 residues. After removal of 7 bases from V and 3 bases from J, the junction contained 11 bases not matched to a gene. Germline V CDR1 and CDR2: MNHEY, SMNVEV (reference sequence). Here the CDR3 reads CASTDSGGMANEKLFF. The CDR3 bases are TGTGCCAGCACTGATTCAGGGGGAATGGCTAATGAAAAACTGTTTTTT.

The DNA of the CDR3 is TGCGCCAGCAGCCAAGTTAGGGGAAGCTCCTACGAGCAGTACTTC. Amino acid sequence: CASSQVRGSSYEQYF. The chain uses TRBV4-1 and TRBJ2-7; D is possibly TRBD1 (5 bases). Trimming pared 1 base from V and 0 bases from J, leaving 10 bases between. The CDR3 spans 15 residues. Per the germline V gene, CDR1 is MGHRA and CDR2 is YSYEKL.